The 16 T cell receptor beta chains below were found in one sample sequenced in a study of cytomegalovirus exposure and HLA in healthy donors. Researchers ran the PCR with 60 Vbeta and 13 Jbeta primers. The assay was immunoSEQ multiplex PCR, and TCRdb's table has in-frame clones only and misses some. Of around 150,000 clones detected, 75% to 90% appear once; the ten largest clones hold roughly 1.9%. Sequencing was done on a sample of PBMCs. The source is a human donor in good health.

V usage is TRBV11-3 and J usage is TRBJ2-7; perhaps TRBD1 as D (6 bases). V lost 6 bases and J lost 5, with 14 bases in between. The V gene's germline CDR1 is SGHNT and CDR2 YENEEA. This CDR3 spans 13 amino acids. CDR3 bases: TGTGCCAGCAGTTGGGCAGGGGCCGACGAGCAGTACTTC. It translates to CASSWAGADEQYF.

The rearrangement joins TRBV4-3 to TRBJ2-7; 8 bases are shared with TRBD1. Germline lookup yields CDR1 LGHNA and CDR2 YSLEER. The trim removed 0 bases at V and 9 bases at J, leaving 10 bases unmatched. This CDR3 spans 15 amino acids. The CDR3 bases are TGCGCCAGCAGCCAAGATCTTGGGACAGGCCAGGTGCAGTACTTC. This gives the protein CASSQDLGTGQVQYF.

The gene calls are TRBV10-3 and TRBJ2-7; D might be TRBD2 (7 bases). Germline lookup yields CDR1 ENHRY and CDR2 SYGVKD. The length of the CDR3 is 13 residues. The CDR3 sequence: CATSGGHSYEQYF. DNA for the CDR3: TGTGCGACCTCGGGGGGCCACTCCTACGAGCAGTACTTC.

V is TRBV20-1 and J is TRBJ2-1; D call uncertain. CDR1 and CDR2 from the germline V gene are DFQATT and SNEGSKA (reference sequence). Trimming stripped 2 bases from V and 5 bases from J, with 4 bases between. This CDR3 comprises 11 residues. The CDR3 coding sequence is TGCAGTGCTAGACTCGACAATGAGCAGTTCTTC. Amino acids: CSARLDNEQFF.

The rearrangement links TRBV5-6 to TRBJ2-2, with TRBD1 matching 8 bases. CDR1 is SGHDT, CDR2 YYEEEE, per germline. With V trimmed by 5 bases and J by 6 bases, 12 bases remained unmatched. The CDR3 runs to 16 residues. The CDR3, as DNA: TGTGCCAGCAGTTCGGGGACAGGAAGGAAGGCCGGGGAGCTGTTTTTT. It encodes CASSSGTGRKAGELFF.

The genes are TRBV4-1 and TRBJ1-2; D not certain. Germline lookup yields CDR1 MGHRA and CDR2 YSYEKL. V was trimmed by 0 bases and J by 8 bases, leaving 7 bases between them. The CDR3 totals 12 residues. The CDR3 here is CASSQDLRGYTF. CDR3 in DNA: TGCGCCAGCAGCCAAGATTTGCGGGGCTACACCTTC.

The chain has TRBV11-3 and TRBJ2-3; 13 nucleotides align to TRBD2. V lost 5 bases, J lost 9 bases, and 5 bases stayed unmatched. CDR1 is SGHNT and CDR2 is YENEEA in the germline V gene. This CDR3 contains 14 residues. CDR3 region: CASSRGTSGTTQYF. The CDR3 DNA reads as TGTGCCAGCAGCCGAGGGACTAGCGGGACCACGCAGTATTTT.

This rearrangement joins TRBV4-1 to TRBJ2-2, with D possibly being TRBD2 (6 bases). Germline V gives CDR1 MGHRA, CDR2 YSYEKL. Trimming pared 0 bases from V and 6 bases from J, leaving 17 bases between. The CDR3 covers 17 residues. CDR3 DNA: TGCGCCAGCAGCCAAGATCAACCCGGGGGTGGCCCCGGGGAGCTGTTTTTT. It encodes CASSQDQPGGGPGELFF.

The gene calls are TRBV6-4 and TRBJ1-5, with 7 bases matching TRBD1. CDR1 and CDR2 (germline): MRHNA, SNTAGT. The CDR3 is 12 amino acids. J gave up 6 bases and V 10 bases, and 6 bases lay outside the gene matches. The CDR3 nucleotides are TGTGCCAATAAACAGGGGACTCAGCCCCAGCATTTT. Amino acids: CANKQGTQPQHF.

The gene calls are TRBV6-5 and TRBJ1-2; 8 bases match TRBD1. The CDR3 covers 14 residues. V shed 4 bases, J shed 1 base, and the junction held 2 bases outside the gene matches. CDR1 and CDR2 (germline): MNHEY, SVGAGI. This chain's CDR3 is CASSSDRGNYGYTF. For the CDR3, the DNA is TGTGCCAGCAGTTCAGACAGGGGTAACTATGGCTACACCTTC.

In this sample, this clone turned up once. V is TRBV9 and J is TRBJ2-5, with 8 bases identical to TRBD1. Trimming cost V 3 bases and J 0 bases; bases outside gene matches: 10. The CDR3 covers 17 residues. Germline V gives CDR1 SGDLS, CDR2 YYNGEE. This CDR3 is CASSAEGTGGYQETQYF. The CDR3 DNA reads TGTGCCAGCAGCGCCGAAGGTACAGGGGGGTACCAAGAGACCCAGTACTTC.

The chain employs TRBV19 and TRBJ1-2; D might be TRBD1 (5 bases). Germline V gives CDR1 LNHDA, CDR2 SQIVND (reference sequence). The CDR3 covers 14 residues. V dropped 6 bases and J dropped 4 bases, with 15 bases sitting between them. This chain's CDR3 is CASRDGGGSYGYTF. In DNA, the CDR3 is TGTGCCAGTAGAGATGGGGGGGGGAGCTATGGCTACACCTTC.

This clone is a singleton in its sample. The chain recombines TRBV9 with TRBJ1-2; weak D call: TRBD1 (5 bases). The CDR3 extends over 15 amino acids. Germline CDR1 is SGDLS and CDR2 is YYNGEE. Trimming removed 0 bases from V and 2 bases from J, with 11 bases in between. CDR3 sequence reads: CASSVAEGNNYGYTF. The DNA of the CDR3 is TGTGCCAGCAGCGTAGCGGAGGGGAACAACTATGGCTACACCTTC.

The chain links TRBV19 to TRBJ1-1; D gene unclear. Trimming shortened V by 2 bases and J by 6 bases, and 10 bases separated the two germline ends. This CDR3 region has 13 residues. Germline CDR1 LNHDA, CDR2 SQIVND (reference sequence). The CDR3: CASSITGGAEAFF. The CDR3 region has the DNA TGTGCCAGTAGTATAACGGGTGGCGCTGAAGCTTTCTTT.

The chain couples TRBV19 to TRBJ1-4, with D perhaps matching TRBD1 (6 bases). V was clipped by 2 bases and J by 4 bases, with 11 bases between them. The germline V gene has CDR1 LNHDA and CDR2 SQIVND (reference sequence). The CDR3 loop spans 15 amino acids. CDR3 nucleotides: TGTGCCAGTAGTATACGACAGGTTATTAATGAAAAACTGTTTTTT. It is translated as CASSIRQVINEKLFF.

CDR3 region: CASSRILTGYESGANVLTF. The DNA for the CDR3 is TGTGCCAGCAGCCGAATCTTGACAGGGTATGAATCTGGGGCCAACGTCCTGACTTTC. V usage is TRBV7-2 and J usage is TRBJ2-6; 7 bases agree with TRBD1. The CDR3 loop spans 19 amino acids. Germline V gene sequence: CDR1 SGHTA, CDR2 FQGNSA. V dropped 5 bases and J dropped 1; count of bases not matched to a gene: 14. Variable domain in full (rest from reference TRBV7-2 and TRBJ2-6): GAGVSQSPSNKVTEKGKDVELRCDPISGHTALYWYRQSLGQGLEFLIYFQGNSAPDKSGLPSDRFSAERTGGSVSTLTIQRTQQEDSAVYLCASSRILTGYESGANVLTFGAGSRLTVL.